This T cell receptor beta chain is from a study of T cell changes during pregnancy in multiple sclerosis. There are a few counts of this clone. The CDR3 covers 18 residues. V was shortened by 0 bases and J by 2 bases, with 14 bases between the two germline ends. Germline V gene lookup returns CDR1 LGHNA and CDR2 YSLEER. Clones were sequenced by immunoSEQ multiplex PCR, and TCRdb holds only the in-frame ones, with some missing. The data show approximately 28,000 clones, over 75% seen once. The chain combines TRBV4-3 with TRBJ2-6; D is possibly TRBD1 (5 bases). Source: CD8+ T cells from peripheral blood mononuclear cells, taken after pregnancy. This TCR was sampled from a female donor with multiple sclerosis, enrolled in a pregnancy study. The CDR3 is CASSQEGPGITGANVLTF. CDR3 DNA: TGCGCCAGCAGCCAAGAGGGGCCAGGGATCACTGGGGCCAACGTCCTGACTTTC.